A selection of T cell receptor beta chains follows, all from one sample in a study of B cell selection in AIRE deficiency. The assay was immunoSEQ multiplex PCR, and TCRdb's table has in-frame clones only and misses some. The sample comprises 20,000 to 25,000 clones, approximately 94% of which are singletons, and roughly 2.1% rests with the top ten. The sequenced sample consisted of Tregs sorted from PBMCs. All receptors come from a human donor with AIRE deficiency. The conserved cysteine and the conserved F or W are not part of the CDR3 here. The D gene is left open where the match is weak.

j_gene,v_gene,d_gene,CDR3aa
TRBJ1-5,TRBV7-2,NA,ASSLISNQPQH
TRBJ2-2,TRBV5-1,NA,ASSSGSRDTGELF
TRBJ2-7,TRBV7-2,NA,ASSLREILY
TRBJ2-7,TRBV7-3,NA,ASSLAGSYEQY
TRBJ2-7,TRBV6-5,NA,ASSYSRQTNSYEQY
TRBJ1-1,TRBV5-1,TRBD1,ASKGQSHTEAF
TRBJ2-1,TRBV10-3,NA,AISGSSDEQF
TRBJ2-7,TRBV7-9,NA,ASSGGTYEQY
TRBJ2-3,TRBV5-5,NA,ASSFNTDTQY
TRBJ2-1,TRBV18,NA,ASSPHLEGGPNNEQF
TRBJ1-5,TRBV15,NA,ATSRGRTGNQPQH
TRBJ1-1,TRBV5-1,NA,ASSLQTGTEAF
TRBJ1-1,TRBV29-1,NA,SVVAMGYTEAF
TRBJ1-1,TRBV5-4,TRBD1,ASRAGTANTEAF
TRBJ1-4,TRBV29-1,NA,SAEGGRGLF
TRBJ2-2,TRBV27,NA,ASSPGTTNTGELF
TRBJ2-5,TRBV29-1,TRBD2,SVRPVGTLGMGSRTSGQETQY
TRBJ2-3,TRBV12-5,TRBD1,ASGWGQTSTDTQY
TRBJ1-2,TRBV6-1,NA,ASSEARGLGSS
TRBJ1-1,TRBV11-2,NA,ASSLTPLNTEAF
TRBJ2-7,TRBV7-3,NA,ASSLSARGGEQY
TRBJ1-1,TRBV28,NA,ASSLFTEAF
TRBJ2-5,TRBV4-2,NA,ASSQSSRAETQY
TRBJ1-1,TRBV9,NA,ASSTLLNTEAF
TRBJ1-4,TRBV10-3,NA,AIGRGADEKLF
TRBJ2-1,TRBV14,NA,ASSQVQGYNEQF
NA,TRBV5-1,TRBD2,ASSSASGSYEQY
TRBJ2-1,TRBV19,TRBD1,ASSINFGQGDEQF
TRBJ2-1,TRBV6-5,TRBD2,ASSTRLAVSNEQF
TRBJ1-5,TRBV7-2,TRBD1,ASSLTGGAQPQH
TRBJ1-2,TRBV27,NA,ASRHQGYSYGYT
TRBJ1-2,TRBV25-1,NA,ASSPGGTRSYGYT